This T cell receptor beta chain was profiled in a study of neurological immune-mediated disorders. TCRdb redid the calling of the 5' RACE reads with MiXCR, one entry per CDR3 protein. Among 30,000 to 45,000 distinct CDR3 sequences listed, around a tenth were seen once. This clonotype was observed many times. Sequencing was carried out using PBMCs. The sequence came from a woman aged 30 to 39 with HTLV-1-associated myelopathy (HAM/TSP).

The CDR3 DNA follows: TGTGCCAGCAGTGACTTAGACAGCGGGGAGCAGTTCTTC. It yields the protein CASSDLDSGEQFF. This chain uses TRBV6-4 with TRBJ2-1; tentative D call: TRBD2 (6 bases). This CDR3 comprises 13 residues. CDR1 and CDR2 (germline): MRHNA, SNTAGT. Trimming shortened V by 1 base and J by 10 bases, and 11 bases separated the two germline ends.